Listed below are T cell receptor beta chains from one sample, sequenced in a study of T cells in Graves' hyperthyroidism and ophthalmopathy. A single record per CDR3 protein comes from TCRdb applying MiXCR to the multiplex PCR reads. Of about 610,000 distinct CDR3 sequences listed, roughly 15% are singletons. What was sequenced was blood. The receptors here all came from a woman between 35 and 50 years old with Graves' ophthalmopathy. CDR3s include the opening cysteine and the closing phenylalanine or tryptophan. A D gene is named only where the DNA matches it firmly. The size entry is marked missing in some rows and otherwise reads once, few, many or a size class.

clone size	J gene	V gene	D gene	CDR3 protein	CDR3 DNA
few	TRBJ2-1	TRBV25-1	TRBD2	CASTWSAGGRAVDDEQFF	TGTGCCAGCACCTGGAGTGCTGGCGGGAGGGCCGTTGACGATGAGCAGTTCTTC
few	TRBJ1-3	TRBV6-1	TRBD1	CASSDAPGGSGNTIYF	TGTGCCAGCAGTGATGCCCCAGGGGGCTCTGGAAACACCATATATTTT
.	TRBJ2-4	TRBV20-1	TRBD2	CSAIPPVGGFRNIQYF	TGCAGTGCCATTCCTCCGGTCGGGGGGTTTAGGAACATTCAGTACTTC
.	TRBJ2-1	TRBV12-3/TRBV12-4	.	CASSLHNSYNEQFF	TGTGCCAGCAGTTTACATAACTCCTACAATGAGCAGTTCTTC
few	TRBJ2-7	TRBV4-1	TRBD2	CASSQVTSGTLYEQYF	TGCGCCAGCAGCCAAGTGACTAGCGGGACTCTCTACGAGCAGTACTTC
many	TRBJ2-2	TRBV3-1	.	CASTQGGETGELFF	TGTGCCAGCACCCAGGGGGGGGAGACCGGGGAGCTGTTTTTT
many	TRBJ2-3	TRBV20-1	.	CSAHPGPTDTQYF	TGCAGTGCCCACCCAGGGCCCACAGATACGCAGTATTTT
few	TRBJ1-2	TRBV12-3/TRBV12-4	.	CASTLRGSHYGYTF	TGTGCCAGCACCCTCCGAGGTAGCCACTATGGCTACACCTTC
.	TRBJ2-2	TRBV7-2	TRBD2	CASSPLPGLVWTGELFF	TGTGCCAGCAGCCCGTTGCCGGGACTAGTATGGACCGGGGAGCTGTTTTTT
few	TRBJ2-7	TRBV30	.	CALEYAYEQYF	TGTGCCTTGGAATACGCCTACGAGCAGTACTTC
.	TRBJ1-5	TRBV6-1	.	CASMEQVNQPQHF	TGTGCCAGCATGGAACAGGTCAATCAGCCCCAGCATTTT
.	TRBJ2-1	TRBV27	.	CASSLSTSWAYNEQFF	TGTGCCAGCAGTTTAAGTACTAGCTGGGCCTACAATGAGCAGTTCTTC
many	TRBJ1-1	TRBV3-1	.	CASSLGQFREAFF	TGTGCCAGCAGCCTTGGACAGTTCCGAGAAGCTTTCTTT
many	TRBJ2-1	TRBV12-3/TRBV12-4	TRBD2	CASSPGLAGGLYNEQFF	TGTGCCAGCAGCCCGGGACTAGCGGGAGGGCTCTACAATGAGCAGTTCTTC
many	TRBJ2-7	TRBV5-1	TRBD2	CASSLRLAGDYEQYF	TGCGCCAGCAGCTTGCGACTAGCGGGAGACTACGAGCAGTACTTC
.	TRBJ1-3	TRBV20-1	.	CSARDPVGPLSGNTIYF	TGCAGTGCTAGAGATCCTGTCGGCCCGCTCTCTGGAAACACCATATATTTT
few	TRBJ1-5	TRBV29-1	.	CSVRQDSNQPQHF	TGCAGCGTGCGTCAGGATAGCAATCAGCCCCAGCATTTT
.	TRBJ2-7	TRBV19	.	CASSRNPSGARGTYEQYF	TGTGCCAGTAGTAGAAACCCGTCTGGGGCCAGGGGAACCTACGAGCAGTACTTC
many	TRBJ2-1	TRBV20-1	TRBD2	CSARAQGLAGVHNEQFF	TGCAGTGCTAGAGCCCAGGGACTAGCGGGAGTCCACAATGAGCAGTTCTTC
many	TRBJ2-4	TRBV28	.	CASSSGSTKGKNIQYF	TGTGCCAGCAGTTCCGGGTCTACCAAAGGCAAAAACATTCAGTACTTC
many	TRBJ2-3	TRBV28	TRBD2	CASRPGLAGGLDTQYF	TGTGCCAGCAGACCGGGACTAGCGGGAGGCCTGGATACGCAGTATTTT
.	TRBJ2-4	TRBV7-9	.	CASSPRVLAKNIQYF	TGTGCCAGCAGCCCCAGGGTTCTAGCCAAAAACATTCAGTACTTC
few	TRBJ2-1	TRBV7-2	.	CASSRSMHNEQFF	TGTGCCAGCAGCCGGTCCATGCACAATGAGCAGTTCTTC
many	TRBJ2-1	TRBV7-3	.	CASSLMGSYNEQFF	TGTGCCAGCAGCTTGATGGGCTCCTACAATGAGCAGTTCTTC
few	TRBJ1-2	TRBV6-1	.	CASTPAAYGYTF	TGTGCCAGCACCCCAGCCGCTTATGGCTACACCTTC
.	TRBJ2-3	TRBV28	TRBD2	CASSESSASGHTDTQYF	TGTGCCAGCAGTGAATCCTCAGCTAGCGGACACACAGATACGCAGTATTTT
many	TRBJ1-1	TRBV28	TRBD1	CASNEQGYMNTEAFF	TGTGCCAGCAACGAACAGGGGTACATGAACACTGAAGCTTTCTTT
.	TRBJ1-6	TRBV6-1	.	CASSPATGNNSPLHF	TGTGCCAGCAGCCCCGCCACAGGGAATAATTCACCCCTCCACTTT
.	TRBJ2-5	TRBV6-1	.	CASSAPSGETQYF	TGTGCCAGCAGTGCCCCTTCGGGAGAGACCCAGTACTTC
.	TRBJ2-5	TRBV6-1	.	CASSVAPTVSGTQYF	TGTGCCAGCAGTGTAGCTCCTACGGTATCGGGGACCCAGTACTTC
few	TRBJ2-3	TRBV7-8	.	CASSRLEGQSTDTQYF	TGTGCCAGCAGCCGCCTCGAGGGGCAGAGCACAGATACGCAGTATTTT
.	TRBJ2-2	TRBV3-1	.	CASSQRAGNTGELFF	TGTGCCAGCAGCCAGCGGGCAGGGAATACCGGGGAGCTGTTTTTT
many	TRBJ2-1	TRBV12-3/TRBV12-4	.	CASSFGASVYNEQFF	TGTGCCAGCAGTTTCGGGGCTAGCGTATACAATGAGCAGTTCTTC
many	TRBJ1-4	TRBV7-7	.	CASSSGPGSNEKLFF	TGTGCTAGCAGCTCAGGACCGGGTTCTAATGAAAAACTGTTTTTT
.	TRBJ2-1	TRBV29-1	TRBD2	CNAMGMGEGRNEQFF	TGCAACGCGATGGGGATGGGGGAGGGTAGAAATGAGCAGTTCTTC
many	TRBJ2-7	TRBV7-2	TRBD1	CASSAGGPYEQYF	TGTGCCAGCAGCGCAGGGGGTCCTTACGAGCAGTACTTC
many	TRBJ1-2	TRBV6-1	.	CASSQARGAGGYTF	TGTGCCAGCAGCCAAGCCCGCGGGGCTGGTGGCTACACCTTC
many	TRBJ2-4	TRBV3-1	.	CASSQGGIQYF	TGTGCCAGCAGCCAGGGGGGAATTCAGTACTTC
.	TRBJ2-5	TRBV11-2	.	CASSKRDGQETQYF	TGTGCCAGCAGCAAAAGGGACGGTCAAGAGACCCAGTACTTC
few	TRBJ2-3	TRBV28	.	CASRSGGYSTDTQYF	TGTGCCAGCAGGTCTGGGGGATACAGCACAGATACGCAGTATTTT
few	TRBJ2-5	TRBV25-1	TRBD2	CASSDLVLANEETQYF	TGTGCCAGCAGTGATTTGGTACTAGCGAATGAAGAGACCCAGTACTTC
many	TRBJ2-1	TRBV20-1	.	CSARPGTGVENEQFF	TGCAGTGCTAGACCAGGAACGGGGGTCGAGAATGAGCAGTTCTTC
.	TRBJ2-3	TRBV9	.	CASSVGWTDTQYF	TGTGCCAGCAGCGTTGGTTGGACAGATACGCAGTATTTT
many	TRBJ2-7	TRBV6-5	.	CASSYTQGSIYEQYF	TGTGCCAGCAGTTACACCCAGGGATCCATCTACGAGCAGTACTTC
.	TRBJ1-5	TRBV19	TRBD1	CASTTGGGRSNQPQHF	TGTGCCAGTACCACAGGGGGGGGCAGGAGCAATCAGCCCCAGCATTTT
many	TRBJ2-2	TRBV11-3	TRBD1	CASSLRQGFTGELFF	TGTGCCAGCAGCTTGAGACAGGGGTTCACCGGGGAGCTGTTTTTT
many	TRBJ2-5	TRBV6-1	.	CASSEVTGHQETQYF	TGTGCCAGCAGTGAAGTAACGGGTCATCAAGAGACCCAGTACTTC
few	TRBJ1-2	TRBV5-6	.	CASSSYHEGGRLGNGYTF	TGTGCCAGCAGCAGCTACCATGAGGGGGGCCGGCTGGGAAATGGCTACACCTTC
many	TRBJ2-7	TRBV13	TRBD1	CASSSNQETGGIEYEQYF	TGTGCCAGCAGCTCGAATCAAGAGACAGGGGGCATCGAATACGAGCAGTACTTC
many	TRBJ1-1	TRBV7-9	TRBD1	CASSLGTGDLPIRAFF	TGTGCCAGCAGCTTGGGGACAGGTGATCTACCGATCAGAGCTTTCTTT
.	TRBJ2-3	TRBV3-1	TRBD2	CASSRTGTSGSNTQYF	TGTGCCAGCAGCCGGACCGGGACTAGCGGGTCGAATACGCAGTATTTT
.	TRBJ1-4	TRBV4-1	.	CASSQVQGSEKLFF	TGCGCCAGCAGCCAAGTCCAGGGCAGCGAAAAACTGTTTTTT